This T cell receptor beta chain was sequenced in a study of control samples from healthy donors and cancer patients (dated by TCRdb to the early 2020s). Concerning this clone itself: There is no known antigen for this receptor. Base qualities are not provided; no much larger clone lies one nucleotide away.

The library relied on the immunoSEQ multiplex PCR assay. TCRdb re-hosts the immuneACCESS table, in-frame sequences only. Its copies lack some clones; in the studies checked, an unresolved V gene accounts for under half of them, and the cause for the rest is not known. A total of 75,000 to 100,000 clones appear in this sample, 89% of them only once. Together, the top ten hold 5.5% of the sample. Sequenced material: blood. The clonotype originates from a man between 50 and 59 years old in good health.

Here the CDR3 is given as CASSFGPSYEQYF. The DNA sequence is as follows: TGTGCCAGCAGCTTCGGACCCAGCTACGAGCAGTACTTC. The sequence joins TRBV7-3 to TRBJ2-7; confidence is insufficient to name the D gene. Taken from cysteine to phenylalanine, the CDR3 has 13 residues. The entry retains the CDR3 DNA only, 39 bases that are in frame from base 1. The germline V gene gives CDR1 as SGHTA and CDR2 as FQGTGA. V is pared back by 3 bases and J by 3 bases, with 9 bases lying between the germline termini.